This T cell receptor beta chain comes out of a study of patients and donors after allogeneic stem cell transplantation. In this sample, this clonotype turned up a few times. The trim removed 8 bases at V and 4 bases at J, leaving 10 bases unmatched. This CDR3 comprises 15 residues. CDR1 is MNHNS, CDR2 SASEGT, per germline. TCRdb fed the RT-PCR reads into MiXCR, producing one record per CDR3 protein. The sample has roughly 880,000 distinct CDR3 sequences; around 17% are singletons. Sequenced sample: blood, either unsorted or a sorted T cell fraction (not recorded which). V is TRBV6-1 and J is TRBJ2-7; 11 nucleotides match TRBD1. The sequence was obtained from a human donor who was either an allogeneic HSCT recipient or a stem cell or donor lymphocyte infusion donor (not recorded which). It is not recorded whose cells these are; they may come from a transplant donor. CDR3 coding DNA: TGTGCCAGCCGATCGACGAGGGACAGGGGGTACGAGCAGTACTTC. This gives the protein CASRSTRDRGYEQYF.